The 27 T cell receptor beta chains below all came from one sample that was sequenced in a study of vaccination and CD4 T cells after COVID-19. Treatment denoted: approximately 9-day PBMC culture with coronavirus spike peptide pools or control peptides (ViraFEST assay). Oncomine TCR Beta short-read sequencing was applied to DNA from cultured CD4+ T cells. In TCRdb, the PCR reads were re-called with MiXCR into one record per CDR3 protein. Among under 6,000 distinct CDR3 sequences listed, 35% to 50% were seen once. These receptors lack a known antigen. The sample was CD4+ T cells from blood, cultured in vitro. These receptors came from a human donor who had recovered from COVID-19.

The V and J genes are TRBV20-1 and TRBJ1-2; TRBD1 might be the D (5 bases). This CDR3 region has 16 residues. Per germline, CDR1 DFQATT and CDR2 SNEGSKA (reference sequence). The ends were cut back, 0 bases at V and 4 bases at J, with 18 bases in the middle. Here the CDR3 DNA reads TGCAGTGCTAGAGATCCGGCCGACAGTGGACCCTATGGCTACACCTTC. Its translation is CSARDPADSGPYGYTF.

This clonotype turned up a few times. The chain couples TRBV6-1 to TRBJ2-7; D remains unclear. Trimming stripped 6 bases from V and 6 bases from J, with 12 bases between. Looked up from germline, CDR1 is MNHNS and CDR2 is SASEGT. The CDR3 loop spans 12 amino acids. The CDR3 nucleotides read TGTGCCAGCAGGCCGAGACAAGGCGAGCAGTACTTC. This codes for CASRPRQGEQYF.

This rearrangement joins TRBV4-3 to TRBJ1-1; tentative D call: TRBD1 (6 bases). V was cut by 3 bases and J by 1 base, with 6 bases left in between. Germline assignment: CDR1 LGHNA and CDR2 YSLEER. CDR3 length: 13 amino acids. DNA of the CDR3: TGCGCCAGCAGCCAGGACAGGAACACTGAAGCTTTCTTT. Its protein product is CASSQDRNTEAFF.

This clonotype showed up just once. J is TRBJ1-1 and V is TRBV7-2; the D gene is possibly TRBD1 (5 bases). The CDR3 contains 16 residues. The germline V gene has CDR1 SGHTA and CDR2 FQGNSA. The V and J ends lost 5 bases and 5 bases respectively, with 21 bases between them. The CDR3 DNA reads as TGTGCCAGCAGCGCTTTCCCCCGGGGGATGAGGACTGAAGCTTTCTTT. Protein product: CASSAFPRGMRTEAFF.

This rearrangement joins TRBV20-1 to TRBJ2-1; 11 bases agree with TRBD2. CDR1 is DFQATT, CDR2 SNEGSKA, per germline (reference sequence). The V and J ends lost 3 bases and 3 bases, in that order; junction bases with no gene match: 7. This CDR3 comprises 16 residues. CDR3 bases: TGCAGTGCTAGGGAACTAGCGGGAGTAAACTACAATGAGCAGTTCTTC. It encodes CSARELAGVNYNEQFF.

This clonotype was counted between two and nine times. This chain links TRBV6-1 with TRBJ1-5; D is undetermined. Germline CDR1 and CDR2: MNHNS and SASEGT. V dropped 5 bases and J dropped 0 bases, with 5 bases sitting between them. There are 13 residues in the CDR3. In nucleotides, the CDR3 is TGTGCCAGCAGTCCCGATAGCAATCAGCCCCAGCATTTT. Translation gives CASSPDSNQPQHF.

CDR3 bases: TGCGCCAGCAGCCAGGACGAACAGGGACTCAATTCACCCCTCCACTTT. This encodes CASSQDEQGLNSPLHF. The chain uses TRBV5-1 and TRBJ1-6; D perhaps matches TRBD1 (6 bases). CDR3 length: 16 amino acids. Germline CDR1 reads SGHRS; CDR2 reads YFSETQ. The ends were cut back, 4 bases at V and 7 bases at J, with 18 bases in the middle. Full variable domain (remainder filled in from reference TRBV5-1 and TRBJ1-6): KAGVTQTPRYLIKTRGQQVTLSCSPISGHRSVSWYQQTPGQGLQFLFEYFSETQRNKGNFPGRFSGRQFSNSRSEMNVSTLELGDSALYLCASSQDEQGLNSPLHFGNGTRLTVT.

This clonotype has a handful of counts. The chain employs TRBV6-5 and TRBJ2-2; perhaps D is TRBD1 or TRBD2 (5 bases each). V shed 2 bases and J shed 1 base, with 8 bases lying between them. CDR1 is MNHEY and CDR2 is SVGAGI in the germline V gene. CDR3 size: 15 residues. This CDR3 is CASSYGTVNTGELFF. In DNA, the CDR3 is TGTGCCAGCAGTTACGGGACGGTGAACACCGGGGAGCTGTTTTTT.

The genes are TRBV20-1 and TRBJ1-2; D gene unclear. Germline CDR1 and CDR2: DFQATT and SNEGSKA (reference sequence). The V end was cut by 6 bases, the J end by 4 bases, with 12 bases between. This CDR3 contains 12 residues. CDR3 bases: TGCAGTGCCGGCGTAGGGTCCTATGGCTACACCTTC. It specifies CSAGVGSYGYTF.

The chain employs TRBV6-1 and TRBJ1-6; 7 positions match TRBD1. The CDR3 has 18 residues. The V segment lost 6 bases and the J segment 3 bases; nucleotides outside the gene matches: 14. Germline CDR1 reads MNHNS; CDR2 reads SASEGT. The DNA of the CDR3 is TGTGCCAGCAGGAGACTGTCGGGAGGGGGCCGCTATAATTCACCCCTCCACTTT. This encodes CASRRLSGGGRYNSPLHF.

The genes are TRBV27 and TRBJ2-7; weak D call: TRBD2 (6 bases). Germline assignment: CDR1 MNHEY and CDR2 SMNVEV (reference sequence). The CDR3 has 14 amino acids. Trimming removed 6 bases at V and 2 bases at J, with 14 bases between. The CDR3 sequence: CASSPGGITYEQYF. The CDR3 DNA sequence: TGTGCCAGCAGCCCGGGCGGGATCACCTACGAGCAGTACTTC.

This clonotype was detected only a few times. The chain recombines TRBV6-1 with TRBJ2-7; 7 bases fit TRBD1. The CDR3 covers 14 residues. The V segment lost 4 bases and the J segment 4 bases; nucleotides outside the gene matches: 7. Germline loops: CDR1 MNHNS, CDR2 SASEGT. The CDR3 here is CASSAQGVEYEQYF. CDR3 in DNA: TGTGCCAGCAGTGCTCAGGGGGTTGAGTACGAGCAGTACTTC.

The chain links TRBV7-8 to TRBJ2-6, with D uncertain. The CDR3 is made up of 15 amino acids. Germline values: CDR1 SGHVS, CDR2 FQNEAQ. The ends were cut back, 4 bases at V and 0 bases at J, with 7 bases in the middle. The CDR3 DNA reads as TGTGCCAGCAGCTCGACGGACTCTGGGGCCAACGTCCTGACTTTC. Protein: CASSSTDSGANVLTF. The variable domain in full, completed from reference TRBV7-8 and TRBJ2-6, reads GAGVSQSPRYKVAKRGQDVALRCDPISGHVSLFWYQQALGQGPEFLTYFQNEAQLDKSGLPSDRFFAERPEGSVSTLKIQRTQQEDSAVYLCASSSTDSGANVLTFGAGSRLTVL.

This clonotype was picked up a small number of times. The chain links TRBV2 to TRBJ2-5; perhaps D is TRBD1 or TRBD2 (5 bases each). Germline values: CDR1 SNHLY, CDR2 FYNNEI. The germline V and J ends were trimmed by 0 bases and 2 bases, with 16 bases remaining between them. The CDR3 is made up of 17 amino acids. The DNA for the CDR3 is TGTGCCAGCAGTGAAGCAGAGGGGACGATAACGCAAGAGACCCAGTACTTC. As protein: CASSEAEGTITQETQYF. Based on the CDR3 plus reference TRBV2 and TRBJ2-5, the full variable domain is EPEVTQTPSHQVTQMGQEVILRCVPISNHLYFYWYRQILGQKVEFLVSFYNNEISEKSEIFDDQFSVERPDGSNFTLKIRSTKLEDSAMYFCASSEAEGTITQETQYFGPGTRLLVL.

Points on this clonotype: This may stem from a read error, because a much larger clone lies one nucleotide away. The rearrangement uses TRBV7-4 and TRBJ1-4; 9 bases match TRBD1. The CDR3 has 20 residues. CDR1 and CDR2 (germline): SGHVT, SQSDAQ. The CDR3 here is CTSTQQVGTGKVPTNEKLFF. CDR3 in DNA: TGTACCAGCACCCAACAAGTGGGGACAGGGAAGGTTCCAACTAATGAAAAACTGTTTTTT.

This clonotype turned up a few times. This chain links TRBV15 with TRBJ1-1; 9 nucleotides agree with TRBD1. The CDR3 totals 14 residues. V trimming: 6 bases; J trimming: 6 bases; junction bases outside the gene matches: 8. Per the germline V gene, CDR1 is LNHNV and CDR2 is YYDKDF (reference sequence). CDR3 in DNA: TGTGCCACCAGAAGGGACAGGGTGTCATCTGAAGCTTTCTTT. Residues: CATRRDRVSSEAFF.

This clonotype came up once. The chain combines TRBV2 with TRBJ1-4; D remains ambiguous. Germline V gene sequence: CDR1 SNHLY, CDR2 FYNNEI. This CDR3 spans 11 amino acids. The V end was cut by 8 bases, the J end by 4 bases, with 5 bases between. The CDR3 sequence is CASGVNEKLFF. The CDR3 DNA follows: TGTGCCAGCGGAGTTAATGAAAAACTGTTTTTT.

This clonotype is medium-sized. The rearrangement joins TRBV18 to TRBJ1-5; D is undetermined. V lost 2 bases, J lost 11 bases, and 13 bases lay in between. The CDR3 loop spans 13 amino acids. The germline CDR1 and CDR2 sequences are KGHSH and LQKENI. The CDR3 sequence: CASSPGPYVAQHF. CDR3 DNA: TGTGCCAGCTCACCAGGACCCTATGTTGCCCAGCATTTT.

In this sample, this clonotype turned up a few times. V usage is TRBV6-4 and J usage is TRBJ1-5, with TRBD1 matching over 7 bases. The germline gives CDR1 MRHNA, CDR2 SNTAGT. The J segment lost 8 bases and the V segment lost 2 bases, leaving 9 bases of the junction unmatched. The CDR3 loop spans 15 amino acids. The CDR3 protein is CASSDGTVRIKPQHF. The CDR3 coding sequence is TGTGCCAGCAGTGACGGGACAGTAAGGATCAAGCCCCAGCATTTT.

The chain is built from TRBV6-2 or TRBV6-3 and TRBJ1-5, with D uncertain. This CDR3 is built from 14 residues. CDR1 and CDR2 (germline): MNHEY, SVGEGT. Trimming removed 2 bases from V and 0 bases from J, with 5 bases in between. The CDR3 spells CASSYGISNQPQHF. CDR3 DNA sequence: TGTGCCAGCAGTTACGGGATTAGCAATCAGCCCCAGCATTTT.

The chain recombines TRBV20-1 with TRBJ1-1; perhaps TRBD1 as D (5 bases). Germline-derived CDR1 and CDR2 are DFQATT and SNEGSKA (reference sequence). V lost 2 bases to trimming and J lost 6 bases, with 16 bases between them. The CDR3 has 14 amino acids. CDR3: CSARRQFSVAEAFF. The DNA of the CDR3 is TGCAGTGCTAGAAGACAGTTTTCAGTCGCTGAAGCTTTCTTT.

This clonotype was seen only once. V and J are TRBV19 and TRBJ2-3, with D possibly matching TRBD2 (6 bases). Germline V lookup: CDR1 LNHDA, CDR2 SQIVND (reference sequence). V dropped 0 bases and J dropped 6 bases, with 16 bases sitting between them. This CDR3 is built from 16 residues. CDR3 coding DNA: TGTGCCAGTAGTATAGATAGAAGGTTGGAGGGGGATACGCAGTATTTT. Amino acids: CASSIDRRLEGDTQYF.

This clonotype occurred a few times. The chain couples TRBV6-1 to TRBJ1-1; TRBD1 agrees at 7 bases. Trimming took 7 bases from V and 0 from J; bases not matched to a gene: 5. Germline lookup yields CDR1 MNHNS and CDR2 SASEGT. The CDR3 contains 14 residues. CDR3 bases: TGTGCCAGCAAACAGGGGAACATGAACACTGAAGCTTTCTTT. Protein product: CASKQGNMNTEAFF.

This clonotype was observed a few times. For the CDR3, the DNA is TGTGCCAGCAGCAAAGTACGTAAGGCCCGCTATGGCTACACCTTC. Translation gives CASSKVRKARYGYTF. This rearrangement joins TRBV21-1 to TRBJ1-2. TRBV21-1 is annotated as a pseudogene. The CDR3 spans 15 residues.

The chain links TRBV6-2 or TRBV6-3 to TRBJ2-3; 10 nucleotides align to TRBD2. J lost 1 base, V lost 10 bases, and 8 bases had no gene match. CDR1 is MNHEY, CDR2 SVGEGT, per germline. This CDR3 has 15 residues. The CDR3, as DNA: TGTGCCATACGACTAAGCGGGGGGGGCACAGATACGCAGTATTTT. Protein product: CAIRLSGGGTDTQYF.

The V call is TRBV6-2 or TRBV6-3, the J call TRBJ2-1, with no clear D. The CDR3 totals 16 residues. With 6 bases removed from V and 9 bases from J, the gap between germline ends came to 24 bases. CDR1 is MNHEY and CDR2 is SVGEGT in the germline V gene. CDR3 amino acids: CASSPHARALSGEQFF. The CDR3 nucleotides read TGTGCCAGCAGCCCCCACGCCCGGGCCCTCTCGGGTGAGCAGTTCTTC.

The chain joins TRBV20-1 to TRBJ1-2; TRBD1 agrees at 7 bases. The germline V gene encodes CDR1 DFQATT and CDR2 SNEGSKA (reference sequence). With 6 bases clipped from V and 1 base from J, the junction kept 5 bases outside the gene matches. CDR3 length equals 13 residues. The CDR3 DNA sequence: TGCAGTGCGACGACAGGGAATAACTATGGCTACACCTTC. Protein: CSATTGNNYGYTF.